This T cell receptor beta chain comes out of a study of chemoradiotherapy in HPV16-positive cancers. General study findings and limits: The functional HPV-specific definition rests on just a couple of HPV16-positive patients. During treatment, candidate HPV-specific clones and E7-related motifs expanded in tumor. Better recurrence-free survival went with HPV-responsive T-cell expansion in HPV16-positive patients.

Samples were taken several times over chemoradiotherapy. V lost 8 bases and J 4 bases, leaving 15 bases between the germline ends. CDR1 and CDR2 from the germline V gene are MDHEN and SYDVKM. The CDR3 has 14 amino acids. Profiling relied on immunoSEQ multiplex PCR, and the TCRdb table lists in-frame clones only, not all of them. The sample shows 25,000 to 40,000 clones, about 91% of them seen only once. Points on this clone: Antigen specificity is unknown.

The chain joins TRBV28 to TRBJ2-1; D is unresolved. The source is a human donor with HPV-associated anogenital cancer. The material was blood, obtained from a patient who underwent chemoradiotherapy. CDR3 region: CASRDPADYNEQFF. The CDR3 DNA reads as TGTGCCAGCCGAGACCCGGCTGATTACAATGAGCAGTTCTTC.